This T cell receptor (beta chain) was sequenced in a study of blood T cell repertoires in COVID-19. Study as a whole: T cells, B-cell-depleted T cells, or PBMCs provided the cDNA or gDNA that served as material.

The CDR3 sequence is 15 residues long. Trimming left V 0 bases short and J 6 bases short, with 14 bases between. Germline values: CDR1 SGDLS, CDR2 YYNGEE. Per the original data handling: Amplifying reference gene primers gave estimates of nucleated cell counts. Sequenced by immunoSEQ multiplex PCR; TCRdb stores in-frame clones only, minus some. The DNA was the basis for D and trimming; V, J and clone size are from that table. The table shows roughly 350,000 clones, with roughly 86% occurring only once. Seattle's cohort entered during active infection and was followed longitudinally. V is TRBV9 and J is TRBJ2-3; a possible D gene is TRBD2 (5 bases). The sequence derives from a woman aged 70-85 years with COVID-19, enrolled during active disease. Sequencing was performed on peripheral blood. The CDR3 sequence is CASSVARARGDTQYF. CDR3 DNA sequence: TGTGCCAGCAGCGTAGCTAGAGCGAGAGGGGATACGCAGTATTTT.